This TCR beta chain was observed in a study of T-cell memory formation after mild COVID-19. Study-wide context: TCR clusters were mostly donor specific. Whole-study findings and limits: CD4+ bias marked clones expanding day 15 to 37, unlike balanced contracting clones.

Constant-segment-primed 5'RACE gave TCR alpha and TCR beta cDNA libraries with sample barcodes and UMIs. MiXCR was run by TCRdb on the 5' RACE reads, yielding one entry per CDR3 protein. In the table there are about 250,000 distinct CDR3 sequences, 15% of which are singletons. Germline V gene sequence: CDR1 LNHDA, CDR2 SQIVND (reference sequence). The CDR3 totals 15 residues. The V and J ends lost 6 bases and 6 bases respectively, with 20 bases between them. This clonotype was counted only a few times. What it binds is not known. Source material: PBMCs or a T cell subset sorted from them (not recorded which). The receptor was isolated from an adult woman who had mild COVID-19 (a few samples of this study predate the infection). Cell type and time point are not known. The chain is built from TRBV19 and TRBJ1-1, with D unresolved. CDR3 nucleotides: TGTGCCAGTAGATCTTGGGGTCTGGTGAGGCCTGAAGCTTTCTTT. This encodes CASRSWGLVRPEAFF.